Below, 21 T cell receptor beta chains from the same sample are listed, as sequenced in a study of blood T cells in healthy people across ages. Next came a second PCR, run for roughly 6 to 11 cycles, which used a sample-barcoded 5' primer along with a J-beta primer mix. TCRdb reprocessed the 5' RACE reads via MiXCR and lists one record per CDR3 protein. The sample includes about 1,800,000 distinct CDR3 sequences, 25% to 30% of them seen just once. The sequencing sample was made of blood. The receptors come from a woman aged 30 to 39 in good health.

This clonotype has at least ten counts. V is TRBV5-1 and J is TRBJ2-7; D gene uncertain. V lost 0 bases and J 0 bases, leaving 7 bases between the germline ends. There are 14 residues in the CDR3. Germline-derived CDR1 and CDR2 are SGHRS and YFSETQ. CDR3 protein: CASSLVVGSYEQYF. In DNA, the CDR3 is TGCGCCAGCAGCTTGGTGGTTGGCTCCTACGAGCAGTACTTC.

At least ten counts were recorded for this clonotype. The V gene is TRBV6-5, the J gene TRBJ1-2, with D maybe TRBD1 (5 bases). There are 13 residues in the CDR3. V lost 8 bases and J 8 bases, leaving 18 bases between the germline ends. Germline-derived CDR1 and CDR2 are MNHEY and SVGAGI. CDR3 DNA: TGTGCCAGCGGGGATGGGGGGTATCAGGGCTACACCTTC. It is translated as CASGDGGYQGYTF.

This chain joins TRBV5-1 and TRBJ2-1; 7 nucleotides match TRBD2. The CDR3 has 15 amino acids. After removal of 5 bases from V and 8 bases from J, the junction contained 13 bases not matched to a gene. Germline values: CDR1 SGHRS, CDR2 YFSETQ. The CDR3 coding sequence is TGCGCCAGCAGTAAATCACGGGGGGAGTACGATGAGCAGTTCTTC. Protein sequence: CASSKSRGEYDEQFF.

The chain recombines TRBV6-6 with TRBJ1-6; 10 nucleotides line up with TRBD1. Losses at the gene ends were 5 bases for V and 7 bases for J; bases not matched to a gene: 5. CDR1 MNHNY and CDR2 SVGAGI come from the germline V gene (reference sequence). The CDR3 extends over 15 amino acids. CDR3 sequence: CASSDPGQGNSPLHF. CDR3 DNA sequence: TGTGCCAGCAGTGATCCGGGACAGGGGAATTCACCCCTCCACTTT.

This clonotype was observed a few times. The rearrangement links TRBV7-2 to TRBJ2-5, with TRBD2 matching over 7 bases. V was clipped by 4 bases and J by 9 bases; unmatched bases: 14. Germline V CDR1 and CDR2: SGHTA, FQGNSA. The CDR3 loop spans 15 amino acids. In DNA, the CDR3 is TGTGCCAGCAGCTGGCTAGCGGACTTCGCGGAGGCCCAGTACTTC. Protein product: CASSWLADFAEAQYF.

Comments on this clonotype: One junction end does not reproduce the germline sequence, and a read error may be involved. V gene TRBV9 combines with J gene TRBJ2-3; no clear D. Germline V gives CDR1 SGDLS, CDR2 YYNGEE. This CDR3 region has 16 residues. CDR3 region: CAGSVDREIAADTQYF. The CDR3 DNA is TGTGCCGGCAGCGTAGATAGGGAAATAGCCGCAGATACGCAGTATTTT.

This clonotype was seen more than once but under ten times. This chain links TRBV5-6 with TRBJ2-1; D is undetermined. CDR3 size: 13 residues. V shed 4 bases and J shed 6 bases, with 11 bases lying between them. The V gene's germline CDR1 is SGHDT and CDR2 YYEEEE. The CDR3 DNA reads as TGTGCCAGCAGCCCTCGGATAACCAATGAGCAGTTCTTC. Residues: CASSPRITNEQFF.

The rearrangement joins TRBV18 to TRBJ2-6; a weak D match, TRBD2 (5 bases). Trimming stripped 1 base from V and 0 bases from J, with 13 bases between. Per the germline V gene, CDR1 is KGHSH and CDR2 is LQKENI. The CDR3 contains 18 residues. CDR3 loop: CASSPLVSEHSGANVLTF. CDR3 DNA: TGTGCCAGCTCACCACTGGTTAGCGAACACTCTGGGGCCAACGTCCTGACTTTC. Complete variable domain (other parts from reference TRBV18 and TRBJ2-6): NAGVMQNPRHLVRRRGQEARLRCSPMKGHSHVYWYRQLPEEGLKFMVYLQKENIIDESGMPKERFSAEFPKEGPSILRIQQVVRGDSAAYFCASSPLVSEHSGANVLTFGAGSRLTVL.

This clonotype was seen many times. The chain is built from TRBV6-6 and TRBJ2-7; D is unresolved. Germline V gene sequence: CDR1 MNHNY, CDR2 SVGAGI (reference sequence). Trimming left V 0 bases short and J 6 bases short, with 18 bases between. The CDR3 covers 16 residues. DNA for the CDR3: TGTGCCAGCAGTTACTCCCTCTCCGGTCGGAGCACCGAGCAGTACTTC. Encoded protein: CASSYSLSGRSTEQYF.

This clonotype came up many times. This rearrangement joins TRBV20-1 to TRBJ2-1; D is unresolved. Between the trimmed V and J ends, which lost 0 bases and 1 base, there was a span of 13 bases. CDR1 is DFQATT and CDR2 is SNEGSKA in the germline V gene (reference sequence). CDR3 length equals 16 residues. Here the CDR3 DNA reads TGCAGTGCTAGAGATCATGCGGTTCTTTCCTACAATGAGCAGTTCTTC. This gives the protein CSARDHAVLSYNEQFF.

This clonotype was counted ten times or more. This sequence joins TRBV5-1 and TRBJ2-7, with a possible D match to TRBD1 (6 bases). The CDR3 has 14 residues. Germline V CDR1 and CDR2: SGHRS, YFSETQ. Trimming took 3 bases from V and 7 from J, leaving 17 bases between them. The CDR3 is CASSSGQPTLEQYF. Here the CDR3 DNA reads TGCGCCAGCAGCTCTGGACAGCCGACTTTAGAGCAGTACTTC.

This chain connects TRBV9 to TRBJ2-4, with 8 nucleotides matching TRBD1. The end of the DNA aligns better with TRBJ2-7, so the J call may be wrong. CDR3 length: 14 residues. Germline CDR1 reads SGDLS; CDR2 reads YYNGEE. The CDR3 sequence: CASGPRTGRNEQYF. CDR3 nucleotide sequence: TGTGCCAGCGGCCCTCGGACAGGGCGGAACGAGCAGTACTTC.

This clonotype has a count of ten or more. The J gene is TRBJ2-3, the V gene TRBV15, with a possible D match to TRBD1 (5 bases). Deletions cut 1 base from V and 5 bases from J, with 19 bases between. This CDR3 region has 17 residues. Germline values: CDR1 LNHNV, CDR2 YYDKDF (reference sequence). CDR3 protein: CATSRALGQEVGDTQYF. CDR3 coding DNA: TGTGCCACCAGCAGAGCCTTAGGACAAGAAGTGGGAGATACGCAGTATTTT. Complete variable domain (other parts from reference TRBV15 and TRBJ2-3): DAMVIQNPRYQVTQFGKPVTLSCSQTLNHNVMYWYQQKSSQAPKLLFHYYDKDFNNEADTPDNFQSRRPNTSFCFLDIRSPGLGDTAMYLCATSRALGQEVGDTQYFGPGTRLTVL.

The rearrangement joins TRBV27 to TRBJ2-1; 9 positions match TRBD2. The CDR3 is 13 amino acids. Germline V CDR1 and CDR2: MNHEY, SMNVEV (reference sequence). V shed 4 bases and J 9 bases; nucleotides not matched to a gene: 4. DNA of the CDR3: TGTGCCAGCAGTTCGAATAGCGGGGGTGAGCAGTTCTTC. Encoded protein: CASSSNSGGEQFF.

V gene TRBV7-2 combines with J gene TRBJ1-1; D gene ambiguous. The germline V gene encodes CDR1 SGHTA and CDR2 FQGNSA. Trimming took off 5 bases at V and 0 bases at J, with 13 bases between the two ends. The CDR3 extends over 15 amino acids. This CDR3 reads CASSPPQAVNTEAFF. The CDR3, as DNA: TGTGCCAGCAGCCCCCCCCAGGCTGTGAACACTGAAGCTTTCTTT.

Note on this clonotype: Given a much more abundant clone one base away, this may be a read error. The V and J genes are TRBV29-1 and TRBJ2-4; D not resolved. Germline V gives CDR1 SQVTM, CDR2 ANQGSEA. Trimming removed 3 bases from V and 13 bases from J, with 16 bases in between. There are 12 residues in the CDR3. The CDR3 loop is CSVEVGRHEQYF. In DNA form, the CDR3 reads TGCAGCGTTGAGGTAGGGCGCCATGAGCAGTACTTC.

This clonotype came up a few times. The chain couples TRBV20-1 to TRBJ1-6; D is unresolved. V was pared by 0 bases and J by 6 bases, with 9 bases between. CDR3 size: 14 residues. Per the germline V gene, CDR1 is DFQATT and CDR2 is SNEGSKA (reference sequence). This chain's CDR3 is CSARDVRANSPLHF. The CDR3 bases are TGCAGTGCTAGAGATGTCCGGGCTAATTCACCCCTCCACTTT.

Regarding this clonotype: A much larger clone is a single base away; this may be a read error. The chain is built from TRBV4-3 and TRBJ2-1; perhaps TRBD2 as D (6 bases). CDR1 is LGHNA, CDR2 YSLEER, per germline. The CDR3 totals 15 residues. CDR3 nucleotide sequence: TGCACCAGCAGCCAAGACACTAAACGGGAGAATGAGCAGTTCTTC. Protein: CTSSQDTKRENEQFF.

The V gene is TRBV19, the J gene TRBJ2-4; D is unresolved. The CDR3 consists of 13 residues. V was pared by 6 bases and J by 3 bases, with 9 bases between. CDR1 and CDR2 from the germline V gene are LNHDA and SQIVND (reference sequence). Here the CDR3 DNA reads TGTGCCAGTAGCCTCATAGGCAAAAACATTCAGTACTTC. It specifies CASSLIGKNIQYF.

The sample holds a few counts of this clonotype. The chain uses TRBV7-2 and TRBJ1-4; no definite D call. The CDR3 is 15 amino acids. The V end lost 3 bases, the J end lost 2 bases, and 10 bases lay between the germline ends. From germline, CDR1 is SGHTA and CDR2 FQGNSA. CDR3 nucleotides: TGTGCCAGCAGCTTTACCAAGGCGACTAATGAAAAACTGTTTTTT. This translates into CASSFTKATNEKLFF. Full variable domain (remainder filled in from reference TRBV7-2 and TRBJ1-4): GAGVSQSPSNKVTEKGKDVELRCDPISGHTALYWYRQSLGQGLEFLIYFQGNSAPDKSGLPSDRFSAERTGGSVSTLTIQRTQQEDSAVYLCASSFTKATNEKLFFGSGTQLSVL.

The chain carries TRBV12-3 or TRBV12-4 and TRBJ2-7, with 10 positions matching TRBD2. TRBJ2-1 matches the DNA end more closely, so the J call is doubtful. This CDR3 spans 15 amino acids. CDR3 amino acids: CASSLGSGGFNEQFF. For the CDR3, the DNA is TGTGCCAGCAGTTTAGGTAGCGGGGGGTTCAATGAGCAGTTCTTC.